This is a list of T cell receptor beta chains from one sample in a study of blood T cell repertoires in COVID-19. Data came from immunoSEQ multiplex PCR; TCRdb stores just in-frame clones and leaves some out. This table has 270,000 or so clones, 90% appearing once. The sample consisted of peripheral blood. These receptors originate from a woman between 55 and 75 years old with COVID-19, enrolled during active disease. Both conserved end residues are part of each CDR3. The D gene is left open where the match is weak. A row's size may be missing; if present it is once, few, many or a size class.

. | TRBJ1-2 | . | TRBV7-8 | CASSLALPTVNYGYTF | TGTGCCAGCAGCTTAGCGCTACCTACAGTAAACTATGGCTACACCTTC
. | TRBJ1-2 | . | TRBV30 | CASNLGHDYGYTF | TGTGCCTCGAATTTGGGGCATGACTATGGCTACACCTTC
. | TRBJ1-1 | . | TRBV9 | CASSVGRGNTEAFF | TGTGCCAGCAGCGTAGGGCGAGGAAACACTGAAGCTTTCTTT
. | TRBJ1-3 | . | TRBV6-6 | CASSYLGDTIYF | TGTGCCAGCAGTTACCTAGGCGACACCATATATTTT
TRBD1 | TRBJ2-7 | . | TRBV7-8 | CASSVGQGSYEQYF | TGTGCCAGCAGCGTGGGACAGGGTTCCTACGAGCAGTACTTC
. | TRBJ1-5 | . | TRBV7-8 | CASSLQGDQPQHF | TGTGCCAGCAGCTTACAGGGCGATCAGCCCCAGCATTTT
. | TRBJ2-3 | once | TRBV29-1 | CSVAPEVADTQYF | TGCAGCGTTGCTCCGGAGGTAGCAGATACGCAGTATTTT
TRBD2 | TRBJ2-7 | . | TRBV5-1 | CASRVSSGRYEQYF | TGCGCCAGCAGAGTATCCAGCGGGAGGTACGAGCAGTACTTC
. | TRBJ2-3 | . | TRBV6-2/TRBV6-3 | CASSRGSPRDTQYF | TGTGCCAGCAGCCGAGGGTCCCCTAGGGATACGCAGTATTTT
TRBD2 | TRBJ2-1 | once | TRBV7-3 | CASSPGTSGGSYNEQFF | TGTGCCAGCAGCCCCGGGACTAGCGGGGGGTCCTACAATGAGCAGTTCTTC
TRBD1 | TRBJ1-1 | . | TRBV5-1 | CASSPGTDSTEAFF | TGCGCCAGCAGCCCGGGGACAGATAGCACTGAAGCTTTCTTT
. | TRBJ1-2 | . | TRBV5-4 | CASKRDTRIYGYTF | TGTGCCAGTAAACGGGACACGAGAATATATGGCTACACCTTC
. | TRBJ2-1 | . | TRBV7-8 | CASSPDTNEQFF | TGTGCCAGCAGCCCGGACACCAATGAGCAGTTCTTC
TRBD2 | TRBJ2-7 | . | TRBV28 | CASSLRVLYGAGGYEQYF | TGTGCCAGCAGTTTAAGGGTCCTTTACGGGGCCGGGGGGTACGAGCAGTACTTC
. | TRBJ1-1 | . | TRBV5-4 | CASTVGAEAFF | TGTGCCAGCACGGTGGGAGCTGAAGCTTTCTTT
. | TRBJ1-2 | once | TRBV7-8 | CASSLAQGPSYTF | TGTGCCAGCAGCTTAGCGCAGGGTCCGAGCTACACCTTC
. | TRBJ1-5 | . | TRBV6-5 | CASREGRVLSQPQHF | TGTGCCAGCAGGGAGGGCAGGGTTTTGAGTCAGCCCCAGCATTTT
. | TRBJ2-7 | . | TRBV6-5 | CASRVGGQAYYEQYF | TGTGCCAGCAGGGTGGGGGGGCAGGCTTACTACGAGCAGTACTTC
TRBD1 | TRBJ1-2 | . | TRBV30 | CAWSPDRVSYGYGYTF | TGTGCCTGGAGTCCGGACAGGGTGTCCTACGGCTATGGCTACACCTTC
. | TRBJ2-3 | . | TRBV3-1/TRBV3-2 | CASSQGGVSDTQYF | TGTGCCAGCAGCCAGGGCGGGGTATCAGATACGCAGTATTTT
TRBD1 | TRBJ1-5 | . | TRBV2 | CATTGESNQPQHF | TGTGCCACCACAGGGGAGAGCAATCAGCCCCAGCATTTT
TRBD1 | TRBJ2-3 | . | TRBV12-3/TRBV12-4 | CASSYRGTDTQYF | TGTGCCAGCTCGTACAGGGGTACAGATACGCAGTATTTT
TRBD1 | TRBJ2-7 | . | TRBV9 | CASNPTGDNYEQYF | TGTGCCAGCAACCCGACAGGGGACAACTACGAGCAGTACTTC
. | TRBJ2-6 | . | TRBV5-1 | CASSPTVSGANVLTF | TGCGCCAGCAGCCCCACAGTCTCTGGGGCCAACGTCCTGACTTTC
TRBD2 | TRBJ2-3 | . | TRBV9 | CASSSLAGSSTDTQYF | TGTGCCAGCAGCTCGCTAGCGGGGAGTAGCACAGATACGCAGTATTTT
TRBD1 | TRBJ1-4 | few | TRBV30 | CAWSQTGGLDEKLFF | TGTGCCTGGAGCCAGACAGGGGGCTTAGATGAAAAACTGTTTTTT
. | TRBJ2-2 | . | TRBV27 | CASSLFSGSNTGELFF | TGTGCCAGCAGTTTATTTTCGGGGTCGAACACCGGGGAGCTGTTTTTT
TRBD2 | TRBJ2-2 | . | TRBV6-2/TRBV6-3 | CASSYPTSGRGELFF | TGTGCCAGCAGTTATCCGACTAGCGGGCGCGGGGAGCTGTTTTTT
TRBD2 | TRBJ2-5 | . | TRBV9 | CASSGAGLQETQYF | TGTGCCAGCAGCGGAGCGGGACTCCAAGAGACCCAGTACTTC
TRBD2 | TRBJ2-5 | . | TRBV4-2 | CASSQAPGLAQETQYF | TGTGCCAGCAGCCAAGCCCCAGGACTAGCCCAAGAGACCCAGTACTTC
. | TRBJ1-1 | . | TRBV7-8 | CASSLAITGNTEAFF | TGTGCCAGCAGCTTAGCGATTACAGGGAACACTGAAGCTTTCTTT
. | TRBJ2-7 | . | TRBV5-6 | CASRRTANYEQYF | TGTGCCAGCAGAAGGACAGCAAACTACGAGCAGTACTTC
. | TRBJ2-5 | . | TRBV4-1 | CASSQDYLETQYF | TGCGCCAGCAGCCAAGATTATCTAGAGACCCAGTACTTC
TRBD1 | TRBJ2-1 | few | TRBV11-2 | CASSQGDRQYNEQFF | TGTGCCAGCAGTCAGGGGGACAGGCAGTACAATGAGCAGTTCTTC